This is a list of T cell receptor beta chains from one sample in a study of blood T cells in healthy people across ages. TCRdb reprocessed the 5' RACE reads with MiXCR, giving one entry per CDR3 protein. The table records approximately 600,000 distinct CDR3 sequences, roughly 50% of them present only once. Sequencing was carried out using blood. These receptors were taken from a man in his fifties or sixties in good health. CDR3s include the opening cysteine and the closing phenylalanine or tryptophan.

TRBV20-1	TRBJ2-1	CSARVPGQAYNEQFF
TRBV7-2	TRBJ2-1	CASSLAGGFNEQFF
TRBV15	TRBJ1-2	CATGTGDNYGYTF
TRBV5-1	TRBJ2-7	CASSFTGGSYEQYF
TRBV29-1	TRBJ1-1	CSVVGRIRTEAFF
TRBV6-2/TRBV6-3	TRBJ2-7	CASSYGRGRAYEQYF
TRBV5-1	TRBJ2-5	CASSLGPSAETQYF
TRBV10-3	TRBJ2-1	CAISELLAEEQFF
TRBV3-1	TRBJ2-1	CASSQAHGTGPYNEQFF
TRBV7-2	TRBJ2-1	CASSLQGASFDEQFF
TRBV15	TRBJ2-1	CATSNPSGETQFF
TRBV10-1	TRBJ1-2	CASSESTGAPGYTF
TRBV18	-	CASSPQGLEGSIQYF
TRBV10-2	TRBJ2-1	CASHDGALYNEQFF
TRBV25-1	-	CASSAAGTGAYEQYF
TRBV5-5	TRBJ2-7	CASSSGGQSSYEQYF
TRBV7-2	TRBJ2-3	CAGSPPGAGGTDTRYF
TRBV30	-	CAWKYEGHEQYF
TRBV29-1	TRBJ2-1	CSVEDPNEQFF
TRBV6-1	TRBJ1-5	CASNTGRISQPQHF
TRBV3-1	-	CASSQERFEQYF
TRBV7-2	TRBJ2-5	CASSTIPLETQYF
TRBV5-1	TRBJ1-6	CASSLDQGWNSPLHF
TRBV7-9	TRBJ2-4	CASSKGQGSGIQYF
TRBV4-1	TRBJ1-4	CASSLPAGGNEKLFF
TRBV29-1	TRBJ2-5	CSVAPQVNEQYF
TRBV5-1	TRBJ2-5	CASSRDSDQETQYF
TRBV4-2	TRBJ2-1	CASSQDYTSGVEQFF
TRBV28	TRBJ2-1	CASSLWGMGTSASYNEQFF
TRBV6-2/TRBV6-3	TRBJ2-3	CASSSGGAGEDTQYF
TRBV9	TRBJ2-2	CASSGRAETGELFF
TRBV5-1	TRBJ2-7	CASSLAFGGAYEQYF
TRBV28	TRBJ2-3	CAIQAGGTDTQYF
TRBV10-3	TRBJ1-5	CAISPGGLGQPQHF
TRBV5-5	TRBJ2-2	CASSWTGGDTGELFF
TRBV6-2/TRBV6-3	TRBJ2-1	CASSSPTASGGDNEQFF
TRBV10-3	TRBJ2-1	CAISTGGDEQFF
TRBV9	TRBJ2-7	CASSDGGASGYEQYF
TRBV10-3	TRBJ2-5	CAISTTSAETQYF
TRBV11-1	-	CASSLSAQSFGEQYF
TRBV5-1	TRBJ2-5	CASSLSRTGETQYF
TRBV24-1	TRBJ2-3	CATSDGGNTDTQYF
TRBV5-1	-	CASSSGAGGEQYF
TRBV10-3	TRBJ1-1	CAIGLSGGGTEAFF
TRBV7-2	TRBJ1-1	CASSLAQYAEAFF
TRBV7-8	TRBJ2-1	CASSFLSGGVPSYNEQFF
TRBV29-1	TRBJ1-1	CSFYPFMNTEAFF
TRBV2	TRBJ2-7	CASSGQGLEQYF